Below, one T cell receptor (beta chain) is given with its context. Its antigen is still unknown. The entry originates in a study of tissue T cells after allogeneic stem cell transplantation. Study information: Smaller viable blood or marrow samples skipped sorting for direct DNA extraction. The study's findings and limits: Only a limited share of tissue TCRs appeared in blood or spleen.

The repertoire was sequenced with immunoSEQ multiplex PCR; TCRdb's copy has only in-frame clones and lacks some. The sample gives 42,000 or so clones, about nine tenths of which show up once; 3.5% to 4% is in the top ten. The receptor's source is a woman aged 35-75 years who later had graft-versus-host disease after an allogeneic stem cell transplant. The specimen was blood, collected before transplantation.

DNA for the CDR3: TGTGCCAGCAGCTTAGTGGAGGGCACAGATACGCAGTATTTT. Amino acids: CASSLVEGTDTQYF. V usage is TRBV7-8 and J usage is TRBJ2-3; tentatively, D is TRBD2 (5 bases). CDR3 size: 14 residues. V gave up 1 base and J gave up 1 base, with 6 bases separating them. CDR1 is SGHVS, CDR2 FQNEAQ, per germline.